Listed below are T cell receptor beta chains from one sample, sequenced in a study of blood T cell repertoires in COVID-19. Profiled with immunoSEQ multiplex PCR; TCRdb holds only in-frame clones, not every one. The repertoire holds 150,000 to 200,000 clones, around 84% seen once, with under 7% in the top ten. Sequencing input: PBMCs or T cells enriched from blood (not recorded which). The source is a man aged 40-49 years who had recovered from COVID-19. The CDR3 runs from the conserved cysteine through the conserved F or W. A D gene is named only where the DNA matches it firmly. The size field is filled for only some rows; it gives once, few, many or a size class.

CDR3 protein	CDR3 DNA	J gene	V gene	D gene	clone size
CASSRRLAGLTGELFF	TGTGCCAGCAGCCGTAGACTAGCGGGGCTTACCGGGGAGCTGTTTTTT	TRBJ2-2	TRBV21-1	.	.
CASSLVYGGGPDEETQYF	TGTGCCAGCAGCTTAGTTTATGGCGGGGGGCCTGATGAAGAGACCCAGTACTTC	TRBJ2-5	TRBV11-2	TRBD2	.
CATSDSGQGFWNEQFF	TGTGCCACCAGTGATTCCGGACAGGGGTTTTGGAATGAGCAGTTCTTC	TRBJ2-1	TRBV24-1	TRBD1	.
CASWDRVMDYTF	TGTGCCAGCTGGGACAGGGTGATGGACTACACCTTC	TRBJ1-2	TRBV19	TRBD1	few
CASSFSQDSNQPQHF	TGTGCCAGCAGTTTCTCTCAGGATAGCAATCAGCCCCAGCATTTT	TRBJ1-5	TRBV27	.	.
CATSDPRGRGQETQYF	TGTGCCACCAGTGATCCCCGGGGGAGGGGACAAGAGACCCAGTACTTC	TRBJ2-5	TRBV24-1	TRBD2	.
CAWSAFYGYTF	TGTGCCTGGAGTGCCTTCTATGGCTACACCTTC	TRBJ1-2	TRBV30	.	few
CASSSAEGRTGNTIYF	TGTGCCAGCAGCTCGGCGGAGGGAAGGACAGGAAACACCATATATTTT	TRBJ1-3	TRBV5-4	.	.
CASSLRDSYKPLYGYTF	TGTGCCAGCAGCTTACGGGACAGTTACAAACCGCTCTATGGCTACACCTTC	TRBJ1-2	TRBV11-3	TRBD1	.
CASNEQGDYGYTF	TGTGCCAGCAACGAACAGGGTGACTATGGCTACACCTTC	TRBJ1-2	TRBV2	.	.
CASSLLLRETQYF	TGTGCCAGCAGCCTATTACTAAGAGAGACCCAGTACTTC	TRBJ2-5	TRBV5-6	.	.
CASSSGLQGIYNSPLHF	TGTGCCAGTAGTTCGGGTCTTCAGGGCATCTATAATTCACCCCTCCACTTT	TRBJ1-6	TRBV19	.	.
CASSLAGGLDYNEQFF	TGCGCCAGCAGCTTGGCGGGGGGGCTTGACTACAATGAGCAGTTCTTC	TRBJ2-1	TRBV5-1	TRBD2	.
CASSESQGPETQYF	TGCGCCAGCAGTGAGTCACAGGGACCAGAGACCCAGTACTTC	TRBJ2-5	TRBV10-1	.	.
CASSLSGSGELFF	TGTGCCAGCAGTTTGTCAGGGTCCGGGGAGCTGTTTTTT	TRBJ2-2	TRBV12-3/TRBV12-4	.	.
CASTPGQGLQGSYEQYF	TGTGCCAGCACTCCGGGACAGGGGCTTCAGGGCTCCTACGAGCAGTACTTC	TRBJ2-7	TRBV14	TRBD1	.